The clone carrying this T cell receptor (beta chain) has only one observation. The data stem from a study of blood T cell repertoires in COVID-19. The V gene lost 1 base and the J gene lost 2 bases, with 13 bases spanning the gap. Looked up from germline, CDR1 is SGDLS and CDR2 is YYNGEE. The CDR3 totals 15 residues. In the original workflow: Estimation of nucleated cell counts relied on the amplification of reference gene primers. Produced via immunoSEQ multiplex PCR; TCRdb's table is partial and in-frame only. V and J calls and clone size are given by that table; D and trimming were obtained from the DNA. The sample has 150,000 to 200,000 clones, 80% to 90% seen once.

Sequenced: peripheral blood. The V and J genes are TRBV9 and TRBJ2-7; D might be TRBD1 (5 bases). The receptor was derived from a man younger than 30 who had recovered from COVID-19. The CDR3 loop reads CASSVSVTGAYEQYF. The CDR3 DNA follows: TGTGCCAGCAGCGTATCCGTAACAGGAGCCTACGAGCAGTACTTC.